The 18 T cell receptor beta chains presented below share a single source sample, sequenced in a study of OX40 agonist ivuxolimab in advanced cancers. Method: immunoSEQ multiplex PCR; TCRdb's copy keeps in-frame clones and lacks some. The table includes around 30,000 clones, 91% detected once. The material sequenced was CD4+ or CD8+ T cells sorted from blood, taken in a trial of the OX40 agonist ivuxolimab. The origin of the receptors is an adult with an advanced solid tumor such as melanoma, head and neck, liver or kidney cancer.

The gene calls are TRBV7-2 and TRBJ2-1, with 8 bases that match TRBD2. The V gene's germline CDR1 is SGHTA and CDR2 FQGNSA. Germline trimming cut 4 bases from V and 0 bases from J; bases unmatched to any gene: 2. The CDR3 covers 15 residues. The CDR3 loop reads CASSSAGGSYNEQFF. The CDR3 DNA is TGTGCCAGCAGCTCTGCGGGAGGCTCCTACAATGAGCAGTTCTTC.

The chain carries TRBV30 and TRBJ1-1, with D hard to call. In germline, CDR1 is GTSNPN, CDR2 SVGIG (reference sequence). There are 16 residues in the CDR3. Trimming left V 0 bases short and J 2 bases short, with 16 bases between. CDR3 loop: CAWSVENGRYNTEAFF. The CDR3 region has the DNA TGTGCCTGGAGTGTTGAGAACGGTCGATACAACACTGAAGCTTTCTTT.

This sequence joins TRBV5-3 and TRBJ1-5; TRBD1 matches 8 bases. TRBV5-3 belongs to the ORF category, with a function that is uncertain. Germline trimming cut 3 bases from V and 7 bases from J; bases unmatched to any gene: 21. The CDR3 contains 19 residues. The CDR3 is CARSCLQLRDRRIPQPQHF. The DNA of the CDR3 is TGTGCCAGAAGCTGTCTCCAACTCCGGGACAGGAGGATTCCGCAGCCCCAGCATTTT.

V and J are TRBV5-4 and TRBJ2-3, with 10 bases that match TRBD2. Germline CDR1 reads SGHNT; CDR2 reads YYREEE (reference sequence). This CDR3 is 16 amino acids long. The trim removed 2 bases at V and 5 bases at J, leaving 8 bases unmatched. CDR3 nucleotides: TGTGCCAGCAGCTTCGGCCTAGCGGGGGCACAAGATACGCAGTATTTT. Translated, it gives CASSFGLAGAQDTQYF. Using reference TRBV5-4 and TRBJ2-3 for the parts outside the CDR3, the full variable domain is ETGVTQSPTHLIKTRGQQVTLRCSSQSGHNTVSWYQQALGQGPQFIFQYYREEENGRGNFPPRFSGLQFPNYSSELNVNALELDDSALYLCASSFGLAGAQDTQYFGPGTRLTVL.

The V and J genes are TRBV6-5 and TRBJ1-1; D not resolved. This CDR3 is built from 11 residues. V was pared by 2 bases and J by 4 bases, with 2 bases between. Germline CDR1 and CDR2: MNHEY and SVGAGI. The CDR3 is CASSYGTEAFF. The CDR3 DNA sequence: TGTGCCAGCAGTTACGGCACTGAAGCTTTCTTT.

This chain connects TRBV9 to TRBJ1-1; D remains ambiguous. CDR1 is SGDLS, CDR2 YYNGEE, per germline. CDR3 length: 12 amino acids. The V end lost 4 bases, the J end lost 8 bases, and 12 bases lay between the germline ends. The CDR3 sequence is CASSPPEAEAFF. In DNA, the CDR3 is TGTGCCAGCAGCCCACCGGAGGCCGAAGCTTTCTTT.

The V and J genes are TRBV5-1 and TRBJ2-3; TRBD2 is a possible D gene (6 bases). The CDR3 has 15 residues. Germline values: CDR1 SGHRS, CDR2 YFSETQ. The germline V and J ends were trimmed by 0 bases and 2 bases, with 10 bases remaining between them. The CDR3 DNA sequence: TGCGCCAGCAGCTTGGTACCTAGCGCCACAGATACGCAGTATTTT. Protein sequence: CASSLVPSATDTQYF.

The chain is built from TRBV7-6 and TRBJ2-3; D ambiguous. V was cut by 0 bases and J by 9 bases, with 10 bases left in between. Germline loops: CDR1 SGHVS, CDR2 FNYEAQ. CDR3 length equals 13 residues. DNA of the CDR3: TGTGCCAGCAGCTTAGCAGTTGAGAGAACGCAGTATTTT. It specifies CASSLAVERTQYF.

V and J are TRBV28 and TRBJ2-2, with 9 bases matching TRBD2. The CDR3 spans 16 residues. V lost 10 bases to trimming and J lost 2 bases; unmatched junction nucleotides: 11. The germline CDR1 and CDR2 sequences are MDHEN and SYDVKM. In DNA form, the CDR3 reads TGTGCCACAAATCCCGGGACTAGCACCAACACCGGGGAGCTGTTTTTT. Protein sequence: CATNPGTSTNTGELFF.

The CDR3 DNA is TGTGCCAGCAGCTTTGCGGGAGGGCATGAGCAGTTCTTC. Its translation is CASSFAGGHEQFF. This chain joins TRBV11-3 and TRBJ2-1; the match to TRBD2 covers 9 bases. Looked up from germline, CDR1 is SGHNT and CDR2 is YENEEA. V was pared by 3 bases and J by 8 bases, with 2 bases of the junction left unmatched. CDR3 length: 13 residues.

J is TRBJ2-5 and V is TRBV6-5; D call uncertain. The CDR3 totals 15 residues. V was trimmed by 0 bases and J by 5 bases, leaving 13 bases between them. CDR1 is MNHEY and CDR2 is SVGAGI in the germline V gene. Here the CDR3 reads CASSYSDGPRETQYF. As DNA, the CDR3 is TGTGCCAGCAGTTACTCGGACGGACCCCGGGAGACCCAGTACTTC.

The chain carries TRBV9 and TRBJ1-2; D not resolved. The V and J ends lost 4 bases and 3 bases respectively, with 13 bases between them. The CDR3 totals 14 residues. Germline lookup yields CDR1 SGDLS and CDR2 YYNGEE. The DNA for the CDR3 is TGTGCCAGCAGCATTAGCGAGGCACACTATGGCTACACCTTC. Translation gives CASSISEAHYGYTF. Full variable domain (outside the CDR3, taken from reference TRBV9 and TRBJ1-2): DSGVTQTPKHLITATGQRVTLRCSPRSGDLSVYWYQQSLDQGLQFLIQYYNGEERAKGNILERFSAQQFPDLHSELNLSSLELGDSALYFCASSISEAHYGYTFGSGTRLTVV.

This rearrangement joins TRBV12-5 to TRBJ1-5; perhaps TRBD1 as D (6 bases). The CDR3 length is 18 residues. Germline CDR1 is LGHNT and CDR2 is FRNRAP. V was trimmed by 3 bases and J by 0 bases, leaving 18 bases between them. CDR3 in DNA: TGTGCTAGTGGTTTTGATAATCCCCAGGGGATTAGCAATCAGCCCCAGCATTTT. Translated, it gives CASGFDNPQGISNQPQHF.

The V and J genes are TRBV6-1 and TRBJ2-7; D remains unclear. In germline, CDR1 is MNHNS, CDR2 SASEGT. With 2 bases removed from V and 3 bases from J, the gap between germline ends came to 5 bases. The CDR3 consists of 12 residues. CDR3 DNA: TGTGCCAGCAGTGAATGCCACTACGAGCAGTACTTC. Protein product: CASSECHYEQYF.

The rearrangement links TRBV7-2 to TRBJ2-3; D uncertain. Germline-derived CDR1 and CDR2 are SGHTA and FQGNSA. The CDR3 is 15 residues long. Trimming removed 2 bases at V and 2 bases at J, with 11 bases between. The CDR3 DNA reads as TGTGCCAGCAGCTTAAGCTTCCCCGTCACAGATACGCAGTATTTT. Translated: CASSLSFPVTDTQYF.

The chain is built from TRBV7-9 and TRBJ2-5, with D perhaps matching TRBD1 (5 bases). The CDR3 is 14 residues long. The V end lost 5 bases, the J end lost 5 bases, and 15 bases lay between the germline ends. CDR1 SEHNR and CDR2 FQNEAQ come from the germline V gene (reference sequence). The CDR3 spells CASSPPQGWETQYF. Written as DNA, the CDR3 is TGTGCCAGCAGCCCCCCGCAGGGCTGGGAGACCCAGTACTTC.

This chain joins TRBV27 and TRBJ2-5; possibly TRBD1 or TRBD2 for D (5 bases each). The assigned J gene may be wrong: the sequence end matches TRBJ2-7 better. The CDR3 covers 15 residues. Germline V gives CDR1 MNHEY, CDR2 SMNVEV (reference sequence). The chain's CDR3 is CASSSPGTESYEQYF. Here the CDR3 DNA reads TGTGCCAGCAGTTCCCCTGGGACGGAATCCTACGAGCAGTACTTC.

The chain links TRBV7-6 to TRBJ1-1; 8 bases map to TRBD1. This CDR3 has 18 amino acids. The ends lost 0 bases at V and 1 base at J; junction bases unmatched: 10. Germline lookup yields CDR1 SGHVS and CDR2 FNYEAQ. CDR3 DNA sequence: TGTGCCAGCAGCTTAGCTAGGTCGGACAGGGCAGCGAACACTGAAGCTTTCTTT. It encodes CASSLARSDRAANTEAFF. Drawing the rest from reference TRBV7-6 and TRBJ1-1, the complete variable domain is GAGVSQSPRYKVTKRGQDVALRCDPISGHVSLYWYRQALGQGPEFLTYFNYEAQQDKSGLPNDRFSAERPEGSISTLTIQRTEQRDSAMYRCASSLARSDRAANTEAFFGQGTRLTVV.